These 18 T cell receptor beta chains originate from one sample sequenced in a study of T cell responses to AZD1222 COVID-19 vaccine (dated by TCRdb to the early 2020s). Libraries were made using the immunoSEQ multiplex PCR assay. TCRdb's version of the immuneACCESS table is confined to in-frame rearrangements and falls short of the full clone set. An unresolved V gene accounts for under half of the shortfall where checked; the remainder is of unknown origin. The sample table lists 120,000 to 150,000 clones, 93% of them with a count of one. The leading ten clones occupy about 2.1% of the sample. Read against the paper, the sample's time point label means: baseline before first vaccination. The sequenced sample was peripheral blood, obtained on day 0 of AZD1222 vaccination. The receptors come from an adult in good health.

This chain joins TRBV27 and TRBJ1-1, with 7 bases fitting TRBD1. V was clipped by 3 bases and J by 5 bases; unmatched bases: 9. The CDR3 covers 15 residues. The germline gives CDR1 MNHEY, CDR2 SMNVEV (reference sequence). CDR3 region: CASSLHRGWLTEAFF. CDR3 DNA: TGTGCCAGCAGTTTGCACAGGGGATGGTTGACTGAAGCTTTCTTT.

The chain joins TRBV11-2 to TRBJ1-5; 12 nucleotides match TRBD1. With V trimmed by 1 base and J by 4 bases, 5 bases remained unmatched. The CDR3 loop spans 17 amino acids. Germline CDR1 and CDR2: SGHAT and FQNNGV. CDR3 sequence (DNA): TGTGCCAGCAGCTTAGGAACGGGACAGGGGGCGAATCAGCCCCAGCATTTT. Protein sequence: CASSLGTGQGANQPQHF.

This chain connects TRBV2 to TRBJ1-5; possible D gene TRBD1, 6 bases. V dropped 6 bases and J dropped 1 base, with 13 bases sitting between them. The CDR3 covers 15 residues. Germline V gene sequence: CDR1 SNHLY, CDR2 FYNNEI. The CDR3: CASRATGPSNQPQHF. CDR3 nucleotide sequence: TGTGCCAGCAGGGCAACAGGGCCGAGCAATCAGCCCCAGCATTTT.

The J gene is TRBJ2-1, the V gene TRBV20-1, with a weak D call TRBD2 (5 bases). Germline V lookup: CDR1 DFQATT, CDR2 SNEGSKA (reference sequence). V was trimmed by 4 bases and J by 7 bases, leaving 8 bases between them. CDR3 length equals 11 residues. The CDR3 protein is CSATRTNEQFF. CDR3 DNA: TGCAGTGCTACTCGGACTAATGAGCAGTTCTTC.

V is TRBV9 and J is TRBJ2-1; TRBD1 is a possible D gene (6 bases). Trimming removed 0 bases at V and 3 bases at J, with 7 bases between. The CDR3 spans 14 residues. Germline CDR1 SGDLS, CDR2 YYNGEE. The CDR3 DNA reads as TGTGCCAGCAGCGTAGGGGACAACTACAATGAGCAGTTCTTC. Residues: CASSVGDNYNEQFF.

This clone came up once. The gene calls are TRBV3-1 (or the pseudogene TRBV3-2) and TRBJ2-3, with TRBD1 matching over 12 bases. V was clipped by 4 bases and J by 6 bases; unmatched bases: 8. CDR3 length: 16 residues. Germline V gene data show CDR1 as LGHDT and CDR2 as YNNKEL (reference sequence). CDR3 residues: CASSRSGTGGLDTQYF. Written as DNA, the CDR3 is TGTGCCAGCAGCCGGAGTGGGACAGGGGGCCTGGATACGCAGTATTTT.

This sequence joins TRBV9 and TRBJ1-1, with 10 bases fitting TRBD1. The V and J ends lost 0 bases and 5 bases, in that order; junction bases with no gene match: 7. The CDR3 is made up of 16 amino acids. CDR1 and CDR2 from the germline V gene are SGDLS and YYNGEE. The CDR3 loop reads CASSVDDRGRETEAFF. CDR3 sequence (DNA): TGTGCCAGCAGCGTAGACGACAGGGGGCGGGAAACTGAAGCTTTCTTT.

This clone was counted once. The rearrangement joins TRBV27 to TRBJ1-1; unclear D gene. Deletions cut 5 bases from V and 2 bases from J, with 9 bases between. The CDR3 is made up of 13 amino acids. Germline CDR1 and CDR2: MNHEY and SMNVEV (reference sequence). The CDR3 region has the DNA TGTGCCAGCAGTGGGGTAGGAAACACTGAAGCTTTCTTT. It codes for CASSGVGNTEAFF.

This chain joins TRBV6-5 and TRBJ1-1; TRBD1 agrees at 10 bases. There are 15 residues in the CDR3. The J segment lost 3 bases and the V segment lost 7 bases, leaving 8 bases of the junction unmatched. The germline V gene encodes CDR1 MNHEY and CDR2 SVGAGI. CDR3 sequence reads: CASTLKGQGYTEAFF. Written as DNA, the CDR3 is TGTGCCAGCACCTTGAAGGGACAGGGGTACACTGAAGCTTTCTTT.

The chain recombines TRBV14 with TRBJ2-1; 8 nucleotides match TRBD2. J gave up 2 bases and V 4 bases, and 4 bases lay outside the gene matches. The CDR3 length is 15 residues. Germline CDR1 SGHDN, CDR2 FVKESK. In DNA, the CDR3 is TGTGCCAGCAGCCCAGCGGGAGTGACCTACAATGAGCAGTTCTTC. Its protein product is CASSPAGVTYNEQFF.

This CDR3 reads CASSPGNRGNQPQHF. CDR3 coding DNA: TGTGCCAGCAGTCCCGGGAACAGGGGCAATCAGCCCCAGCATTTT. V is TRBV6-5 and J is TRBJ1-5; possibly TRBD1 for D (6 bases). CDR1 and CDR2 from the germline V gene are MNHEY and SVGAGI. This CDR3 is built from 15 residues. Trimming took 5 bases from V and 2 from J, leaving 13 bases between them.

This clone was seen once. V usage is TRBV5-1 and J usage is TRBJ1-3; D might be TRBD1 (6 bases). CDR3 length: 18 residues. CDR1 and CDR2 from the germline V gene are SGHRS and YFSETQ. Trimming took 4 bases from V and 0 from J, leaving 20 bases between them. CDR3 residues: CASSPFLTTGSSGNTIYF. CDR3 nucleotides: TGCGCCAGCAGCCCATTTCTGACCACAGGGAGCTCTGGAAACACCATATATTTT.

The sample holds one count of this clone. This chain uses TRBV2 with TRBJ2-5; D is uncertain. CDR3 length: 12 residues. V was pared by 7 bases and J by 7 bases, with 13 bases between. Germline values: CDR1 SNHLY, CDR2 FYNNEI. Here the CDR3 DNA reads TGTGCCAGCAAACGCCAGGAAGGGACCCAGTACTTC. Its translation: CASKRQEGTQYF.

The J gene is TRBJ2-7, the V gene TRBV14; D ambiguous. Germline assignment: CDR1 SGHDN and CDR2 FVKESK. The CDR3 covers 13 residues. Between the trimmed V and J ends, which lost 0 bases and 0 bases, there was a span of 3 bases. CDR3 region: CASSQENSYEQYF. CDR3 DNA: TGTGCCAGCAGCCAAGAAAACTCCTACGAGCAGTACTTC.

The CDR3 loop is CASSQRSGNQPQHF. CDR3 sequence (DNA): TGTGCCAGCAGTCAACGCTCGGGAAATCAGCCCCAGCATTTT. The chain joins TRBV11-2 to TRBJ1-5; no clear D gene. This CDR3 has 14 residues. The germline V and J ends were trimmed by 6 bases and 4 bases, with 13 bases remaining between them. Germline V gene sequence: CDR1 SGHAT, CDR2 FQNNGV.

J is TRBJ1-1 and V is TRBV7-2; 10 bases map to TRBD1. The CDR3 is 15 amino acids. V lost 5 bases and J lost 5; bases outside the gene matches: 8. CDR1 SGHTA and CDR2 FQGNSA come from the germline V gene. Written as DNA, the CDR3 is TGTGCCAGCAGCGTCACCCGGGACAGGGGTACTGAAGCTTTCTTT. The encoded protein is CASSVTRDRGTEAFF.

The rearrangement uses TRBV19 and TRBJ2-5; TRBD1 aligns across 7 bases. This CDR3 region has 13 residues. The V gene end was trimmed by 6 bases and the J gene end by 2 bases; junction bases not matched to a gene: 3. Germline V gene sequence: CDR1 LNHDA, CDR2 SQIVND (reference sequence). The CDR3 reads CASSGQEQETQYF. The CDR3, as DNA: TGTGCCAGTAGCGGACAGGAGCAAGAGACCCAGTACTTC.

The J gene is TRBJ1-1, the V gene TRBV19; a weak D match, TRBD1 (6 bases). Germline V lookup: CDR1 LNHDA, CDR2 SQIVND (reference sequence). Trimming stripped 1 base from V and 5 bases from J, with 11 bases between. The CDR3 is 14 residues long. CDR3 bases: TGTGCCAGTAGTATAGGCAGGGGAACAACTGAAGCTTTCTTT. This sequence encodes CASSIGRGTTEAFF.